This T cell receptor beta chain was identified in a study of blood T cell repertoires in COVID-19. Study-wide context: Acute-phase and convalescent COVID-19 samples originated in the United States, Italy and Spain. PBMCs, B-cell-depleted T cells, or T cells provided the cDNA or gDNA that made up the material.

Original handling: Reference gene primer amplification gave nucleated cell count estimates. Clones were sequenced by immunoSEQ multiplex PCR, and TCRdb holds only the in-frame ones, with some missing. That table supplies the V and J calls and clone size; D and trimming were determined from the DNA. The repertoire has about 280,000 clones, 85% to 90% of them found once; the top ten carry approximately 10%. Unmatched junction bases numbered 17, after V lost 7 bases and J lost 7 bases. CDR3 size: 16 residues. Germline V gene sequence: CDR1 MDHEN, CDR2 SYDVKM. Patients at the Seattle site were enrolled during active infection and followed longitudinally.

This receptor was obtained from a woman aged 25 to 39 with COVID-19, enrolled during active disease. The sequencing sample was made of peripheral blood. V gene TRBV28 combines with J gene TRBJ2-7, with 9 positions matching TRBD1. The CDR3 bases are TGTGCCAGCAAAAGAGTCCCCAGTCGGGACAGGGAGGAGCAGTACTTC. It specifies CASKRVPSRDREEQYF. Full variable domain (remainder filled in from reference TRBV28 and TRBJ2-7): DVKVTQSSRYLVKRTGEKVFLECVQDMDHENMFWYRQDPGLGLRLIYFSYDVKMKEKGDIPEGYSVSREKKERFSLILESASTNQTSMYLCASKRVPSRDREEQYFGPGTRLTVT.